Listed below are T cell receptor beta chains from one sample, sequenced in a study of CD8+ T cells in alopecia areata. Method: immunoSEQ multiplex PCR; TCRdb's copy keeps in-frame clones and lacks some. The table records some 200,000 clones, 60% of them present only once. The sequenced sample was CD4+ T cells sorted from blood, obtained at week 4, from a patient treated with tofacitinib. The receptor source for this set is a human donor with alopecia areata. Each CDR3 is given with its conserved first and last residue. Fields, in order: CDR3 protein, CDR3 DNA, D gene, clone size, V gene, J gene. A D gene is named only where the DNA matches it firmly. Clone size is shown for a subset of rows, as once, few, many or a class of expanded clone.

CDR3 protein: CASSIGGNRWQPQHF
CDR3 DNA: TGTGCCAGTAGTATTGGGGGGAATCGGTGGCAGCCCCAGCATTTT
D gene: .
clone size: .
V gene: TRBV19
J gene: TRBJ1-5

CDR3 protein: CSVGTKTADEKLFF
CDR3 DNA: TGCAGCGTTGGAACCAAGACCGCCGATGAAAAACTGTTTTTT
D gene: .
clone size: few
V gene: TRBV29-1
J gene: TRBJ1-4

CDR3 protein: CAWGRSVTGELFF
CDR3 DNA: TGTGCCTGGGGAAGGAGCGTCACCGGGGAGCTGTTTTTT
D gene: .
clone size: .
V gene: TRBV30
J gene: TRBJ2-2

CDR3 protein: CASSQFRPGGHEQYF
CDR3 DNA: TGTGCCAGCAGCCAGTTCAGGCCAGGGGGCCACGAGCAGTACTTC
D gene: TRBD1
clone size: .
V gene: TRBV14
J gene: TRBJ2-7

CDR3 protein: CASSPLVGKTGELFF
CDR3 DNA: TGTGCCAGCAGTCCACTGGTGGGGAAGACCGGGGAGCTGTTTTTT
D gene: .
clone size: .
V gene: TRBV27
J gene: TRBJ2-2

CDR3 protein: CASSYGVGPIPNEQFF
CDR3 DNA: TGTGCCAGCAGTTACGGCGTAGGTCCAATTCCCAATGAGCAGTTCTTC
D gene: .
clone size: few
V gene: TRBV6-5
J gene: TRBJ2-1

CDR3 protein: CASSLAVSSGELFF
CDR3 DNA: TGTGCCAGCAGCTTAGCGGTCAGCTCGGGGGAGCTGTTTTTT
D gene: .
clone size: .
V gene: TRBV7-2
J gene: TRBJ2-2

CDR3 protein: CASSPDRDYGYTF
CDR3 DNA: TGTGCCAGCAGTCCGGACAGGGACTATGGCTACACCTTC
D gene: TRBD1
clone size: .
V gene: TRBV11-2
J gene: TRBJ1-2

CDR3 protein: CAWSVPGGGDTQYF
CDR3 DNA: TGTGCCTGGAGTGTACCGGGGGGTGGAGATACGCAGTATTTT
D gene: TRBD2
clone size: .
V gene: TRBV30
J gene: TRBJ2-3

CDR3 protein: CASSPDTGDQPQHF
CDR3 DNA: TGTGCCAGCAGTCCTGACACTGGGGATCAGCCCCAGCATTTT
D gene: .
clone size: few
V gene: TRBV28
J gene: TRBJ1-5

CDR3 protein: CATSRDGGLKGVQSYNEQFF
CDR3 DNA: TGTGCCACCAGCAGAGATGGGGGATTGAAAGGGGTCCAATCCTACAATGAGCAGTTCTTC
D gene: .
clone size: .
V gene: TRBV15
J gene: TRBJ2-1

CDR3 protein: CTARGQGGTGELFF
CDR3 DNA: TGCACCGCCCGGGGGCAGGGCGGGACCGGGGAGCTGTTTTTT
D gene: .
clone size: .
V gene: TRBV29-1
J gene: TRBJ2-2

CDR3 protein: CAWRLGTNTEAFF
CDR3 DNA: TGTGCCTGGAGGTTAGGGACGAACACTGAAGCTTTCTTT
D gene: .
clone size: .
V gene: TRBV30
J gene: TRBJ1-1

CDR3 protein: CASSPGTRSTDTQYF
CDR3 DNA: TGTGCCAGCTCACCGGGGACACGTAGCACAGATACGCAGTATTTT
D gene: .
clone size: few
V gene: TRBV18
J gene: TRBJ2-3

CDR3 protein: CASSLGEGSQETQYF
CDR3 DNA: TGTGCCAGCAGCTTAGGTGAGGGCTCCCAAGAGACCCAGTACTTC
D gene: .
clone size: .
V gene: TRBV13
J gene: TRBJ2-5

CDR3 protein: CASSQVAGQGPYEQYF
CDR3 DNA: TGCGCCAGCAGCCAAGTTGCGGGACAGGGGCCCTACGAGCAGTACTTC
D gene: TRBD1
clone size: .
V gene: TRBV4-3
J gene: TRBJ2-7

CDR3 protein: CASSPIPGTGSNF
CDR3 DNA: TGCGCCAGCAGCCCAATTCCCGGGACCGGATCCAATTTC
D gene: .
clone size: .
V gene: TRBV4-1
J gene: TRBJ2-7